This T cell receptor beta chain stems from a study of OX40 agonist ivuxolimab in advanced cancers. In the study overall: Patients' therapy was ivuxolimab, an antibody that acts as an agonist of OX40 (CD134).

Details on this clone: What it binds is unknown.

Sequencing was performed with immunoSEQ multiplex PCR; in TCRdb, only in-frame clones are kept and a portion is missing. The repertoire includes 60,000 or so clones, 65% to 90% of them detected once, and roughly 2.3% sits in the top ten. Notes on the study in general: On average, CD8+ T cells had more expanded clones than CD4+. No antigen was identified for the clonally expanded peripheral T cells. Both blood CD4+ and CD8+ T cells showed clonal growth by week 6 at 0.1 to 3.0 mg/kg.

CDR3 length: 14 residues. V lost 2 bases and J lost 7, with 10 bases in between. CDR1 is SGDLS and CDR2 is YYNGEE in the germline V gene. The specimen was CD4+ or CD8+ T cells sorted from blood, collected in a trial of the OX40 agonist ivuxolimab. This TCR derives from an adult with an advanced solid tumor such as melanoma, head and neck, liver or kidney cancer. V is TRBV9 and J is TRBJ1-6; D uncertain. Here the CDR3 reads CASSVQEGNSPLHF. In DNA, the CDR3 is TGTGCCAGCAGCGTTCAGGAAGGCAATTCACCCCTCCACTTT.